This passage covers 8 T cell receptor beta chains from one sample sequenced in a study of lymphopenia after photon versus proton radiotherapy. Repertoires were generated with immunoSEQ multiplex PCR, while TCRdb's copy carries only in-frame clones and drops some. The table has more than 35,000 clones, about 84% seen once. Sequenced material: peripheral blood, taken from a patient treated with photon-based radiotherapy. All receptors come from a man aged 50 to 59 with gastric cancer.

The V and J genes are TRBV19 and TRBJ2-3, with 12 bases fitting TRBD2. The J segment lost 1 base and the V segment lost 4 bases, leaving 3 bases of the junction unmatched. This CDR3 comprises 16 residues. The V gene's germline CDR1 is LNHDA and CDR2 SQIVND (reference sequence). This chain's CDR3 is CASSTGTSGRTDTQYF. For the CDR3, the DNA is TGTGCCAGTAGTACCGGGACTAGCGGGCGCACAGATACGCAGTATTTT.

This chain joins TRBV27 and TRBJ2-2; 13 bases line up with TRBD2. V gave up 4 bases and J gave up 5 bases; unmatched junction bases: 4. Germline-derived CDR1 and CDR2 are MNHEY and SMNVEV (reference sequence). There are 16 residues in the CDR3. The CDR3 reads CASSSPGLAGTGELFF. The CDR3 nucleotides read TGTGCCAGCAGTTCACCGGGACTAGCGGGGACCGGGGAGCTGTTTTTT.

This chain joins TRBV5-1 and TRBJ2-1; D is unclear. This CDR3 spans 14 amino acids. Per the germline V gene, CDR1 is SGHRS and CDR2 is YFSETQ. Trimming removed 0 bases from V and 6 bases from J, with 10 bases in between. The CDR3 region is CASSLEGMGNEQFF. In DNA form, the CDR3 reads TGCGCCAGCAGCTTGGAGGGTATGGGCAATGAGCAGTTCTTC.

This sequence joins TRBV28 and TRBJ2-2; no clear D. The CDR3 is 17 amino acids. Germline V CDR1 and CDR2: MDHEN, SYDVKM. Trimming took 5 bases from V and 2 from J, leaving 18 bases between them. The DNA of the CDR3 is TGTGCCAGCAGTCCCCAAATCGGGCCGGTTAACACCGGGGAGCTGTTTTTT. This translates into CASSPQIGPVNTGELFF.

The chain couples TRBV5-6 to TRBJ2-1; 11 bases map to TRBD1. This CDR3 region has 16 residues. From germline, CDR1 is SGHDT and CDR2 YYEEEE. The trim removed 1 base at V and 9 bases at J, leaving 9 bases unmatched. The chain's CDR3 is CASSLLRDRGLGEQFF. The DNA for the CDR3 is TGTGCCAGCAGCTTGCTCCGGGACAGGGGGTTAGGTGAGCAGTTCTTC.

The J gene is TRBJ1-6, the V gene TRBV19, with 8 positions matching TRBD1. Germline lookup yields CDR1 LNHDA and CDR2 SQIVND (reference sequence). CDR3 length: 13 residues. Trimming cost V 8 bases and J 10 bases; bases outside gene matches: 7. The CDR3 reads CASQGARGSPLHF. CDR3 bases: TGTGCCAGTCAGGGGGCGCGAGGGTCACCCCTCCACTTT. The entire variable domain, with the rest obtained from reference TRBV19 and TRBJ1-6, is as follows: DGGITQSPKYLFRKEGQNVTLSCEQNLNHDAMYWYRQDPGQGLRLIYYSQIVNDFQKGDIAEGYSVSREKKESFPLTVTSAQKNPTAFYLCASQGARGSPLHFGNGTRLTVT.

This chain connects TRBV6-6 to TRBJ2-1; D tentatively fits TRBD1 or TRBD2 (5 bases each). The CDR3 has 15 amino acids. Looked up from germline, CDR1 is MNHNY and CDR2 is SVGAGI (reference sequence). Trimming took 2 bases from V and 0 from J, leaving 8 bases between them. The CDR3 protein is CASSYGGTSYNEQFF. The CDR3 nucleotides are TGTGCCAGCAGTTACGGGGGAACCTCCTACAATGAGCAGTTCTTC.

The V gene is TRBV6-1, the J gene TRBJ2-7; 7 bases map to TRBD1. V dropped 10 bases and J dropped 3; count of bases not matched to a gene: 9. This CDR3 contains 13 residues. Germline values: CDR1 MNHNS, CDR2 SASEGT. CDR3 sequence reads: CATLTGTVYEQYF. The DNA of the CDR3 is TGTGCCACACTAACCGGGACAGTCTACGAGCAGTACTTC.